This T cell receptor beta chain appears in the sequencing data of a study of T cell responses to AZD1222 COVID-19 vaccine. Sequencing used immunoSEQ multiplex PCR; TCRdb keeps in-frame clones, though not all of them. In the table there are about 95,000 clones, around 90% of which are singletons. Trimming shortened V by 5 bases and J by 3 bases, and 7 bases separated the two germline ends. This CDR3 is built from 11 residues. Germline CDR1 is DFQATT and CDR2 is SNEGSKA (reference sequence). V is TRBV20-1 and J is TRBJ1-2; weak D call: TRBD1 (5 bases). The sample here was peripheral blood, taken on day 0 of AZD1222 vaccination. This receptor was obtained from an adult in good health. The CDR3 spells CSAPQDYGYTF. The CDR3 nucleotides are TGCAGTGCTCCACAGGACTATGGCTACACCTTC.